This T cell receptor beta chain was found in a study of resident and recirculating memory T cells in vitiligo. Repertoires were generated with immunoSEQ multiplex PCR, while TCRdb's copy carries only in-frame clones and drops some. The table shows 60,000 to 80,000 clones, with approximately 90% occurring only once. The CDR3 is 14 amino acids. Trimming took 4 bases from V and 1 from J; bases not matched to a gene: 2. Per the germline V gene, CDR1 is SEHNR and CDR2 is FQNEAQ (reference sequence). The sequence derives from a male donor with vitiligo. What was sequenced was blood. The J gene is TRBJ1-1, the V gene TRBV7-9; 8 bases line up with TRBD1. CDR3 bases: TGTGCCAGCAGCTCAACAGGGGGGAACACTGAAGCTTTCTTT. It yields the protein CASSSTGGNTEAFF. The full variable domain, its missing parts supplied by reference TRBV7-9 and TRBJ1-1, is DTGVSQNPRHKITKRGQNVTFRCDPISEHNRLYWYRQTLGQGPEFLTYFQNEAQLEKSRLLSDRFSAERPKGSFSTLEIQRTEQGDSAMYLCASSSTGGNTEAFFGQGTRLTVV.